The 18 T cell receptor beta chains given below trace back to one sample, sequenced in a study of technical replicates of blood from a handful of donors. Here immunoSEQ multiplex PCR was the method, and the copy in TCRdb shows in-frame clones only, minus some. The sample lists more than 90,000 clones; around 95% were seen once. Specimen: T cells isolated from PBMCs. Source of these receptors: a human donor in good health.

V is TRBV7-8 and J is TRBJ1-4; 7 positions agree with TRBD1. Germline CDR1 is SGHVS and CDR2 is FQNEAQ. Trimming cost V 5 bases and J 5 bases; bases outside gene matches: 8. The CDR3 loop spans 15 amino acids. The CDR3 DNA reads TGTGCCAGCAGCCTTTACAGGGGCCGAAATGAAAAACTGTTTTTT. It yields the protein CASSLYRGRNEKLFF.

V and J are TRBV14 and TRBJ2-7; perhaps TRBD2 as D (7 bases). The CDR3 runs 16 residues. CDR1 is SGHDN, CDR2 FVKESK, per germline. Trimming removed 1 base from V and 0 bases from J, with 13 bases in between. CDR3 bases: TGTGCCAGCAGCCAAGTTGGGGGGGCTTACTCCTACGAGCAGTACTTC. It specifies CASSQVGGAYSYEQYF.

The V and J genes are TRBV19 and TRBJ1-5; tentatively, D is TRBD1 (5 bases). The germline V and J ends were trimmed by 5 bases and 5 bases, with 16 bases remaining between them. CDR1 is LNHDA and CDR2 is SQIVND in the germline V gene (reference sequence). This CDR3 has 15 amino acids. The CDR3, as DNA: TGTGCCAGTAGTGCCCGGGGGACGGAGCATCAGCCCCAGCATTTT. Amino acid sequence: CASSARGTEHQPQHF.

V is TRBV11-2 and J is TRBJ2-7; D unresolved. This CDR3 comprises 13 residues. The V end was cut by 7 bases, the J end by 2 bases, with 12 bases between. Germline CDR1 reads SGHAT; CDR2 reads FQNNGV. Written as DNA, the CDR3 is TGTGCCAGCACGGGTCCAGTAACCTACGAGCAGTACTTC. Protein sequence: CASTGPVTYEQYF.

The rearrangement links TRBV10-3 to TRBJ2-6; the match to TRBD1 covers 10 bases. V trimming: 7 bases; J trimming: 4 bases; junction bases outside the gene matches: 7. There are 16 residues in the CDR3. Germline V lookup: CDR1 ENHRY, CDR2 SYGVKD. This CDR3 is CAITPGQGYGANVLTF. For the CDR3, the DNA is TGTGCCATCACCCCGGGACAGGGGTACGGGGCCAACGTCCTGACTTTC.

CDR3 amino acids: CASSVDRINTGELFF. The DNA of the CDR3 is TGTGCCAGCAGCGTCGACAGAATTAACACCGGGGAGCTGTTTTTT. The genes are TRBV9 and TRBJ2-2; D is perhaps TRBD1 (5 bases). Germline V gene lookup returns CDR1 SGDLS and CDR2 YYNGEE. V was pared by 2 bases and J by 2 bases, with 10 bases between. There are 15 residues in the CDR3. The whole variable domain, remainder taken from reference TRBV9 and TRBJ2-2, is DSGVTQTPKHLITATGQRVTLRCSPRSGDLSVYWYQQSLDQGLQFLIQYYNGEERAKGNILERFSAQQFPDLHSELNLSSLELGDSALYFCASSVDRINTGELFFGEGSRLTVL.

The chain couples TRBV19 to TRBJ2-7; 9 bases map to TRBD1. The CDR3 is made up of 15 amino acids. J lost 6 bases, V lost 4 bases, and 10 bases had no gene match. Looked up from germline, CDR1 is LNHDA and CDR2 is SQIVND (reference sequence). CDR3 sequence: CASSTSGTGRTEQYF. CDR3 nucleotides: TGTGCCAGTAGTACCTCCGGGACAGGGCGAACCGAGCAGTACTTC. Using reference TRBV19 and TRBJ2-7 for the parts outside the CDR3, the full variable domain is DGGITQSPKYLFRKEGQNVTLSCEQNLNHDAMYWYRQDPGQGLRLIYYSQIVNDFQKGDIAEGYSVSREKKESFPLTVTSAQKNPTAFYLCASSTSGTGRTEQYFGPGTRLTVT.

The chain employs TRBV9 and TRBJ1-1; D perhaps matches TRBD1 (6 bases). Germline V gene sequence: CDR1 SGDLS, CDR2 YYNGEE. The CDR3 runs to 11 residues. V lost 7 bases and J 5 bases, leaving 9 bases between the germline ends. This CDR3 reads CASGGLTEAFF. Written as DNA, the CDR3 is TGTGCCAGCGGGGGCTTGACTGAAGCTTTCTTT.

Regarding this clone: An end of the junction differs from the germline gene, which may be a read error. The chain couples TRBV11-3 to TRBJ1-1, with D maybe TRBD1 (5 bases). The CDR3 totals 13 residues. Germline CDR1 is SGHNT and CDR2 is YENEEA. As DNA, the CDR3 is TGTGCCAGCAGCTTATGGCGGGGCAGCAAATCTTACTTT. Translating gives CASSLWRGSKSYF.

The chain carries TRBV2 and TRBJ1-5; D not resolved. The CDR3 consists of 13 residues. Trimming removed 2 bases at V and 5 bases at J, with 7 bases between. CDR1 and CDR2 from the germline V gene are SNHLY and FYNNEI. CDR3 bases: TGTGCCAGCAGTGAACAAACATATCAGCCCCAGCATTTT. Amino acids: CASSEQTYQPQHF. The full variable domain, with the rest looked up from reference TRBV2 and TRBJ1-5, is EPEVTQTPSHQVTQMGQEVILRCVPISNHLYFYWYRQILGQKVEFLVSFYNNEISEKSEIFDDQFSVERPDGSNFTLKIRSTKLEDSAMYFCASSEQTYQPQHFGDGTRLSIL.

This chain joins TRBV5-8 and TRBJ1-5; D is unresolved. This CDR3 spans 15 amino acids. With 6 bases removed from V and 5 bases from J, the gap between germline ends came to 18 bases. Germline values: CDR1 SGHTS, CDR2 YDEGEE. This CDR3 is CASTWADIQDQPQHF. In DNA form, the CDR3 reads TGTGCCAGCACCTGGGCTGACATACAAGATCAGCCCCAGCATTTT.

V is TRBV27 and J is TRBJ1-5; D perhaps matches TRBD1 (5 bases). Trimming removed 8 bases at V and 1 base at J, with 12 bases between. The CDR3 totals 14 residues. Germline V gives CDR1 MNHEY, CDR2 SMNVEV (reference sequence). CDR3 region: CASQGGGSNQPQHF. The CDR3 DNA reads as TGTGCCAGCCAGGGTGGGGGGAGCAATCAGCCCCAGCATTTT.

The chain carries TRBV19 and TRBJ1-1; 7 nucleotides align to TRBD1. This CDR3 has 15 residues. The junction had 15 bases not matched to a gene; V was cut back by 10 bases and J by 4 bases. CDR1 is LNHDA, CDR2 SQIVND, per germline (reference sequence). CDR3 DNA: TGTGCCACCGAACTAGCAAGGGGGCGCGGCACTGAAGCTTTCTTT. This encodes CATELARGRGTEAFF.

The CDR3 region is CASSVGGGGEDKAFF. Written as DNA, the CDR3 is TGTGCCAGCAGCGTAGGAGGAGGGGGCGAAGATAAAGCTTTCTTT. The rearrangement uses TRBV9 and TRBJ1-1; 7 nucleotides line up with TRBD1. Germline-derived CDR1 and CDR2 are SGDLS and YYNGEE. With 0 bases clipped from V and 9 bases from J, the junction kept 11 bases outside the gene matches. The CDR3 consists of 15 residues.

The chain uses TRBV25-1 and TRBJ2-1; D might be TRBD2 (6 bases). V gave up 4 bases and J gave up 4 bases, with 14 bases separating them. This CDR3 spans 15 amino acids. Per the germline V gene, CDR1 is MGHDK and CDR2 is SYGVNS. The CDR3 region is CASSVGASAYNEQFF. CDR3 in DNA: TGTGCCAGCAGTGTTGGGGCTAGCGCTTACAATGAGCAGTTCTTC.

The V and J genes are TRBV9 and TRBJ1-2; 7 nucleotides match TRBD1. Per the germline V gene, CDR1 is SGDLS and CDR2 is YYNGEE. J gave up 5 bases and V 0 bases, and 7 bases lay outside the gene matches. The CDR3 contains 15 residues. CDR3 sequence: CASSVVQGVGYGYTF. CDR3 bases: TGTGCCAGCAGCGTAGTCCAGGGGGTCGGTTATGGCTACACCTTC.

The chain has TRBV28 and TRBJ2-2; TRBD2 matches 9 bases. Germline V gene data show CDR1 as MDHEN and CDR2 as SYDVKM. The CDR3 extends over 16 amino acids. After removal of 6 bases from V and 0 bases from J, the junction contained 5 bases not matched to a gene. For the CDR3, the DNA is TGTGCCAGCAGATCCAGCGGGAGGTCGAACACCGGGGAGCTGTTTTTT. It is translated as CASRSSGRSNTGELFF.

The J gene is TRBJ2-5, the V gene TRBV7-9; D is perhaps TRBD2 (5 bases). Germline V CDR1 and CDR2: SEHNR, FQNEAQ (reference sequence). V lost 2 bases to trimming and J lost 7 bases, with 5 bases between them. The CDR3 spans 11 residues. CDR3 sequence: CASSLSGTQYF. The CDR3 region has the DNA TGTGCCAGCAGCTTAAGCGGGACCCAGTACTTC.